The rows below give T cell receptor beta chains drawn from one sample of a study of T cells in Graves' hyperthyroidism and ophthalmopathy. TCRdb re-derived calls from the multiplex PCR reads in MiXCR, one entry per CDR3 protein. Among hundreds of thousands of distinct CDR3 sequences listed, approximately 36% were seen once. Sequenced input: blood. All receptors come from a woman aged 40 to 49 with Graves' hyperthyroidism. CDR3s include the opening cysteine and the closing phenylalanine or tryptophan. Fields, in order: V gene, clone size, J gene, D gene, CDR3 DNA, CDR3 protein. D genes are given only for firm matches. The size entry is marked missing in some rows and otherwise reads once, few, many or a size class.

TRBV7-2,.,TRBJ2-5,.,TGTGCCAGCACGGGCAGCAGAAAAGAGACCCAGTACTTC,CASTGSRKETQYF
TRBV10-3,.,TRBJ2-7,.,TGTGCCATCAGTGACAGCGACGAGCAGTACTTC,CAISDSDEQYF
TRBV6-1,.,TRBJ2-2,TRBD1,TGTGCCAGCCGGGACAGGGACACCGGGGAGCTGTTTTTT,CASRDRDTGELFF
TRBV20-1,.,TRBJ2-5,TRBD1,TGCAGTGCTCCAATACAGGGGGCGCATTCGGGGAAAGAGACCCAGTACTTC,CSAPIQGAHSGKETQYF
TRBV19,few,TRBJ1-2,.,TGTGCCAGTAGTACAACCCCTTCTTATGGCTACACCTTC,CASSTTPSYGYTF
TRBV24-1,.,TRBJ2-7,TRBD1,TGTGCCACCAGTGAGACAGGGATCGAGCAGTACTTC,CATSETGIEQYF
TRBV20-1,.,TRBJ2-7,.,TGCAGTGCTTACTCGACGGCTAGCTCCTACGAGCAGTACTTC,CSAYSTASSYEQYF
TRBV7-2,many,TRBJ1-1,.,TGTGCCAGCAGCTTAATGCTTACAGGGCCCACTGAAGCTTTCTTT,CASSLMLTGPTEAFF
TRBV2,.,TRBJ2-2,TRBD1,TGTGCCAGCAGTATCGTTTCAGGGGGTTACGTTACCGGGGAGCTGTTTTTT,CASSIVSGGYVTGELFF
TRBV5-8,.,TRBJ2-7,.,TGTGCCAGCACCTGGGGGGCCGACGAGCAGTACTTC,CASTWGADEQYF
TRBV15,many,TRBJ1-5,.,TGTGCCACAAGAGACGAGGGGAAGCCCCAGCATTTT,CATRDEGKPQHF
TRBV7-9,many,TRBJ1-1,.,TGTGCCAGCAGAGGGTCCGGACAGTTGAACACTGAAGCTTTCTTT,CASRGSGQLNTEAFF
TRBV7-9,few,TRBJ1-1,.,TGTGCCAGCAGCCCAACCGGACAGAGATCCACTGAAGCTTTCTTT,CASSPTGQRSTEAFF
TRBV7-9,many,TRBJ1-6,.,TGTGCCAGCAGCTTAGCGCCGGGCCTCGATAATTCACCCCTCCACTTT,CASSLAPGLDNSPLHF
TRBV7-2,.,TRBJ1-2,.,TGTGCCAGCAGCCATTCCGGGTTTCAGTATGGCTACACCTTC,CASSHSGFQYGYTF
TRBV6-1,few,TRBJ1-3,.,TGTGCCAGCAGTTACTCACCAACAGGGTACTCTGGAAACACCATATATTTT,CASSYSPTGYSGNTIYF
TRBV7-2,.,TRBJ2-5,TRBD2,TGTGCCAGCAGCTTCGGACTAGCGGGGGGATACAAAGAGACCCAGTACTTC,CASSFGLAGGYKETQYF
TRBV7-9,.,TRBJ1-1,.,TGTGCCAGCAGCCCCGGTGGGGTTGGGTACACTGAAGCTTTCTTT,CASSPGGVGYTEAFF
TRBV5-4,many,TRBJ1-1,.,TGTGCCAGCAGGACCAGCTGGGACACTGAAGCTTTCTTT,CASRTSWDTEAFF
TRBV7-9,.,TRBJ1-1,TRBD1,TGTGCCAGCAGCTTCCGGGACAGGGGGCAATGGACTGAAGCTTTCTTT,CASSFRDRGQWTEAFF
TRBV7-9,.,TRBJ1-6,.,TGTGCCAGCAGGGACGGACAGAGGAACTATAATTCACCCCTCCACTTT,CASRDGQRNYNSPLHF
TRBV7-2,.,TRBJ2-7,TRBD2,TGTGCCAGCAGCGGCGGGGGGCCTACCTACGAGCAGTACTTC,CASSGGGPTYEQYF
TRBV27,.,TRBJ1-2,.,TGTGCCACTACGACCTATGGCTACACCTTC,CATTTYGYTF
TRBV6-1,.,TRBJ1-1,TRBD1,TGTGCCAGCAGTGCGGGACAGGGAGAGGGGGCTGAAGCTTTCTTT,CASSAGQGEGAEAFF
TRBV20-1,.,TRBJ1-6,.,TGCAGTGCTAGAGTGGACAAGAGCTCCTATAATTCACCCCTCCACTTT,CSARVDKSSYNSPLHF
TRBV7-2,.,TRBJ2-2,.,TGTGCCAGCAGCTCAATGGGACAAACGGGGGGGGAGCTGTTTTTT,CASSSMGQTGGELFF
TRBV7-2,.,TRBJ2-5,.,TGTGCCAGCAGCTTTGGAAGGGTAGAGACCCAGTACTTC,CASSFGRVETQYF
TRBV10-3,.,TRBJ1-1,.,TGTGCCATCAGTGCCTCAAAGCCTGGGGGTGAAGCTTTCTTT,CAISASKPGGEAFF
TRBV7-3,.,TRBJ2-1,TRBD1,TGTGCCAGCAGCTTAGAGGGGACAGGGAATGAGCAGTTCTTC,CASSLEGTGNEQFF
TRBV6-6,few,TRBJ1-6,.,TGTGCCAGCAGTTACTCCACCAGGGGCGAGAATTCACCCCTCCACTTT,CASSYSTRGENSPLHF
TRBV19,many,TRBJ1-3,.,TGTGCCAGTAGTTCCCAGTCGCGTGGAAACACCATATATTTT,CASSSQSRGNTIYF
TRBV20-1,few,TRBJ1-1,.,TGCAGTGCTGGGTGGAAGAGCACTGAAGCTTTCTTT,CSAGWKSTEAFF
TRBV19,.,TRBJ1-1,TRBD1,TGTGCCAGTAGTATTGGGTCCCTCAGGGGGCAGACTGAAGCTTTCTTT,CASSIGSLRGQTEAFF
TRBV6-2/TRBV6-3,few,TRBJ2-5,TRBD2,TGTGCCAGCAGTTACCACCCACGCGGGGGGGGTTGGGAGACCCAGTACTTC,CASSYHPRGGGWETQYF
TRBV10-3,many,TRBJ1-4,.,TGTGCCATCAGTAAACAGGGTGAAAAACTGTTTTTT,CAISKQGEKLFF
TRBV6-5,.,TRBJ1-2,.,TGTGCCAGCAGTTACGCACAGTCTTATGGCTACACCTTC,CASSYAQSYGYTF
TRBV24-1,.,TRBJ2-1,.,TGTGCCAGCAGTTTAGTGGCAGGGCTTGAGCAGTTCTTC,CASSLVAGLEQFF
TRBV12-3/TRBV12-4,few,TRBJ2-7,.,TGTGCCAGCAGTTTGGGCCCTGATAGCCGGGGTACCTACGAGCAGTACTTC,CASSLGPDSRGTYEQYF
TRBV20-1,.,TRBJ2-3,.,TGCAGTGCTAGAGACCCTTTGATGGTGGATACGCAGTATTTT,CSARDPLMVDTQYF
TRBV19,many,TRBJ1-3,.,TGTGCCAGTAGCTTCGGACAGCGTGGAAACACCATATATTTT,CASSFGQRGNTIYF
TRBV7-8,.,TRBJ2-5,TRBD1,TGTGCCAGCAGCTTGCGACAGGGGCGGTGGGAGACCCAGTACTTC,CASSLRQGRWETQYF
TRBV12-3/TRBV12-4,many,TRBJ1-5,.,TGTGCCAGCAGTTTATGGATGGATCAGCCCCAGCATTTT,CASSLWMDQPQHF
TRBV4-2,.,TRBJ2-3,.,TGTGCCAGCAGCCAGCAGGGGTCCACAGATACGCAGTATTTT,CASSQQGSTDTQYF
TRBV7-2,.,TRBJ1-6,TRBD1,TGTGCCAGCAACCCGGGCACAGGGGGTTCACCCCTCCACTTT,CASNPGTGGSPLHF
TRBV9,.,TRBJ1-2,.,TGTGCCAGCAGCGTAGCGGGGGGGGCCTATGGCTACACCTTC,CASSVAGGAYGYTF
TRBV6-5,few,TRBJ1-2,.,TGTGCCAGCAGTTCCCACCAAGACAGCAGATATGGCTACACCTTC,CASSSHQDSRYGYTF
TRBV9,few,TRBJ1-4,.,TGTGCCAGCAGCCGCGAGGGGCTTAATGAAAAACTGTTTTTT,CASSREGLNEKLFF
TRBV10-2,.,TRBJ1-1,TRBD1,TGCGCCAGCACGGACAGGGGAAACACTGAAGCTTTCTTT,CASTDRGNTEAFF
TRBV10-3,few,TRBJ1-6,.,TGTGCCAGCAGTTACTCGCGGGGAGAACGATCACCCCTCCACTTT,CASSYSRGERSPLHF
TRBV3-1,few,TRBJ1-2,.,TGTGCCAGCAGCCCCGCGGGCTCTTATGGCTACACCTTC,CASSPAGSYGYTF
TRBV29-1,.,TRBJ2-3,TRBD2,TGCAGCGGGGAGACTAGCGGGGGTACAGATACGCAGTATTTT,CSGETSGGTDTQYF
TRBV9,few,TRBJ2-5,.,TGTGCCAGCAGCGTAGGAAACTACCAAGAGACCCAGTACTTC,CASSVGNYQETQYF
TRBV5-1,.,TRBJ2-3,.,TGCGCCAGCAGCGATCCCCAGGGGACAACGGATACGCAGTATTTT,CASSDPQGTTDTQYF
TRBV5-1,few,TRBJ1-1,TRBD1,TGCGCCAGCAAAGGGGGCACAGGCCACCGGGGCACTGAAGCTTTCTTT,CASKGGTGHRGTEAFF